This T cell receptor beta chain was identified during a study of identical twins. General study points: Fewer insertions marked abundant cord blood beta clonotypes; young adult naive trended weakly, memory not at all. Twin-shared out-of-frame alpha sequences showed excess low generation probability.

In the case of this clonotype: What it recognizes is unknown.

Trimming removed 8 bases at V and 4 bases at J, with 19 bases between. Germline CDR1 is ENHRY and CDR2 is SYGVKD. The CDR3 length is 15 residues. A universal primer site was added by template switching, and unique molecular identifiers were carried by the cDNA. TCRdb reanalysed the 5' RACE reads using MiXCR and keeps one entry per CDR3 protein. The profile covers hundreds of thousands of distinct CDR3 sequences, with around a sixth appearing a single time and around 14% taken by the ten largest. These data were also filed under a second study, of T cells expressing NK-cell markers. That work contributes: Seropositivity for HCMV was found in seven of the eight sequenced donors, with one seronegative.

This chain uses TRBV10-3 with TRBJ2-3, with D possibly TRBD1 on 6 matching bases. Sequenced: PBMCs. The receptor's source is a woman under 30 in good health. The CDR3 region has the DNA TGTGCCATCTCGCCAGGGGAAGTGGGCCCAGATACGCAGTATTTT. It encodes CAISPGEVGPDTQYF.